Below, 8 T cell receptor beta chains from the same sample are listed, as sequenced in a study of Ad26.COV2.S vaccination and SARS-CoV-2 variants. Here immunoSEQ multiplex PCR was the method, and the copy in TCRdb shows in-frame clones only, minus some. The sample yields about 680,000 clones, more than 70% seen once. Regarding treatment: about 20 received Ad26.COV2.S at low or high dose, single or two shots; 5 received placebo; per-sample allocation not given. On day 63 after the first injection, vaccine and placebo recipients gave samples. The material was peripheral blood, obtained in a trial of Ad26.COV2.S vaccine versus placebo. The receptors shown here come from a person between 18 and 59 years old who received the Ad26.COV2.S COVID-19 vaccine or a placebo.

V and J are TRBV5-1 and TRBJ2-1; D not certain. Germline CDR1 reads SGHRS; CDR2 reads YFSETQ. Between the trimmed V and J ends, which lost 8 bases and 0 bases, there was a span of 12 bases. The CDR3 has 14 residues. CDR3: CASRRTSSYNEQFF. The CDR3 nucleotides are TGCGCCAGTAGACGGACGAGCTCCTACAATGAGCAGTTCTTC.

The CDR3 is CASSFVYNEQFF. DNA of the CDR3: TGTGCCAGCAGCTTCGTCTACAATGAGCAGTTCTTC. V usage is TRBV7-9 and J usage is TRBJ2-1; D ambiguous. Trimming stripped 3 bases from V and 3 bases from J, with 3 bases between. This CDR3 is built from 12 residues. The germline gives CDR1 SEHNR, CDR2 FQNEAQ (reference sequence).

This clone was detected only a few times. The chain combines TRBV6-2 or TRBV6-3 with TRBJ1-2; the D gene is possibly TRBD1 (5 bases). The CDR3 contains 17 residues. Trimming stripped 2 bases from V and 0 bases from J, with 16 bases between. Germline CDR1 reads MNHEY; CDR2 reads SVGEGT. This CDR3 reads CASSYGPADRSNYGYTF. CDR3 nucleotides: TGTGCCAGCAGTTACGGGCCCGCTGACAGATCTAACTATGGCTACACCTTC.

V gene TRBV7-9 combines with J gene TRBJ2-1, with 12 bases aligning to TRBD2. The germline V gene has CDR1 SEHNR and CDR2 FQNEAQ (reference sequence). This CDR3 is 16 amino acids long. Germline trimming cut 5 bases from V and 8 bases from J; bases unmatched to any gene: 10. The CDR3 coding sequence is TGTGCCAGCAGCCCTATCCCTAGCGGGGGGGCTTATGAGCAGTTCTTC. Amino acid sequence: CASSPIPSGGAYEQFF.

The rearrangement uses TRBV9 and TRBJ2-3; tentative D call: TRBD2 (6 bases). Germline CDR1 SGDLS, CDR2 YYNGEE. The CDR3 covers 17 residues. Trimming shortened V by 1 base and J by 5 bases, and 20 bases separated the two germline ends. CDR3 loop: CASSVNGKRGGGDTQYF. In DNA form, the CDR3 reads TGTGCCAGCAGCGTAAATGGTAAGAGGGGAGGAGGAGATACGCAGTATTTT.

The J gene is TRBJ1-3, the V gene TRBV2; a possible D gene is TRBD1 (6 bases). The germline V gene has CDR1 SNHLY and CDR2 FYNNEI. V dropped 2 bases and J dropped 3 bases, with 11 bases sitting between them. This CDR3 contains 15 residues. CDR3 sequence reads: CASSETGIGGNTIYF. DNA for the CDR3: TGTGCCAGCAGTGAAACAGGGATCGGTGGAAACACCATATATTTT.

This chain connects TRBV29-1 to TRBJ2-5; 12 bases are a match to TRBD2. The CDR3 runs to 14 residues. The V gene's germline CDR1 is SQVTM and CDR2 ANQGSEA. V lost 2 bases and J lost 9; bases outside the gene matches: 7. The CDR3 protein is CSVELAGGLGPQYF. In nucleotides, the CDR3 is TGCAGCGTTGAACTAGCGGGAGGGCTCGGGCCCCAGTACTTC.

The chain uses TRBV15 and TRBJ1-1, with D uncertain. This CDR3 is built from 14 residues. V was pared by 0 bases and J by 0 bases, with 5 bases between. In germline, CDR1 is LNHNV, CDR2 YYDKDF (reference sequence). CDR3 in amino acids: CATSRDLLNTEAFF. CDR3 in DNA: TGTGCCACCAGCAGAGACCTTTTGAACACTGAAGCTTTCTTT.